The clone carrying this TCR beta chain is termed medium-sized. The data are from a study of breast tumors, draining lymph nodes, adjacent tissues. The CDR3 has 17 amino acids. Germline assignment: CDR1 SGHRS and CDR2 YFSETQ. Trimming removed 3 bases from V and 1 base from J, with 20 bases in between. TCRdb re-derived calls from the multiplex PCR reads in MiXCR, one entry per CDR3 protein. The table lists some 8,500 distinct CDR3 sequences, around 42% of them singletons, with about 14% in the top ten. This sequence was found in a female donor with breast cancer. Some clones in this sample may be carry-over from other donors' samples. Sequencing was carried out using tumor-adjacent breast tissue. The chain recombines TRBV5-1 with TRBJ2-7; D perhaps matches TRBD2 (7 bases). CDR3 bases: TGCGCCAGCAGCTCGAGGGGGGGGGCAGGTCATTCCTACGAGCAGTACTTC. Its protein product is CASSSRGGAGHSYEQYF.